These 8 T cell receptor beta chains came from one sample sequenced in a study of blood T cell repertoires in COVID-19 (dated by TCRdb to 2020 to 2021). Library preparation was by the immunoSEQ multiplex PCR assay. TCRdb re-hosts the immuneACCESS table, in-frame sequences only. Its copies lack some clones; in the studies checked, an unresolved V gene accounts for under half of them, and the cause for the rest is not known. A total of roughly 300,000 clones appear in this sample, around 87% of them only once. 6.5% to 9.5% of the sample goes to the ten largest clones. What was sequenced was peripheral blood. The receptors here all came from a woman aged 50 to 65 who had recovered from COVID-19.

Written as DNA, the CDR3 is TGCGCCAGCAGCCAAGATGCAGGCTACGAGCAGTACTTC. Its translation: CASSQDAGYEQYF. The rearrangement joins TRBV4-1 to TRBJ2-7; D remains ambiguous. V shed 0 bases and J shed 3 bases, with 6 bases lying between them. The CDR3 totals 13 residues. The germline V gene has CDR1 MGHRA and CDR2 YSYEKL.

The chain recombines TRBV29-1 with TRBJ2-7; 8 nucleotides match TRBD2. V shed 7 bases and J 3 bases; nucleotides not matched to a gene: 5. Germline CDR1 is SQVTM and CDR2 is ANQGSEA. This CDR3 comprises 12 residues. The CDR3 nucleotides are TGCAGCGGCGGTAGCGGGGTCTACGAGCAGTACTTC. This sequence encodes CSGGSGVYEQYF.

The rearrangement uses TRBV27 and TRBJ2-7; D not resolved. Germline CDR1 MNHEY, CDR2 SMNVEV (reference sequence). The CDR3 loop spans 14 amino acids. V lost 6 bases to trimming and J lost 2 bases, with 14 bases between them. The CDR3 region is CASSPGTRTYEQYF. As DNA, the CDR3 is TGTGCCAGCAGCCCAGGCACCCGAACCTACGAGCAGTACTTC.

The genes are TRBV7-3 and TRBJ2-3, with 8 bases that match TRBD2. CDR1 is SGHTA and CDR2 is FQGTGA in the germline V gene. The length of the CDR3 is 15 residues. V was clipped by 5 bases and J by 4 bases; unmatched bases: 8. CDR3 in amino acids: CASSISGTSPDTQYF. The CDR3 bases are TGTGCCAGCAGCATTAGCGGGACGAGCCCAGATACGCAGTATTTT.

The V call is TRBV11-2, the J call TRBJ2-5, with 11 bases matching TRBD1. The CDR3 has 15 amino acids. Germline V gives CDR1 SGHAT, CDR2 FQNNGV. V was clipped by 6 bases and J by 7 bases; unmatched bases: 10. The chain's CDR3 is CASSTGTGGFGTQYF. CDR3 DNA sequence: TGTGCCAGCAGTACCGGGACAGGGGGTTTTGGGACCCAGTACTTC. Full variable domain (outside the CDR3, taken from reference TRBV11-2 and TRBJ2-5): EAGVAQSPRYKIIEKRQSVAFWCNPISGHATLYWYQQILGQGPKLLIQFQNNGVVDDSQLPKDRFSAERLKGVDSTLKIQPAKLEDSAVYLCASSTGTGGFGTQYFGPGTRLLVL.

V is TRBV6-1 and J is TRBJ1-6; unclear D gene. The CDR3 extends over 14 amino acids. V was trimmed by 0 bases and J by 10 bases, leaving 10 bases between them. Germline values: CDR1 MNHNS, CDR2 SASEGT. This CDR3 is CASSEAASESPLHF. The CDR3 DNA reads TGTGCCAGCAGTGAAGCCGCCTCGGAGTCACCCCTCCACTTT.

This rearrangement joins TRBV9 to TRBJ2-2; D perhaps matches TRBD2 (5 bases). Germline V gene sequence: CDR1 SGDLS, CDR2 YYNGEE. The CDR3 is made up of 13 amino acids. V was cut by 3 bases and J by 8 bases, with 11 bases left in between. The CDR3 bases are TGTGCCAGCAGCGCGAGCTGGGAGGGGGAGCTGTTTTTT. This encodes CASSASWEGELFF.

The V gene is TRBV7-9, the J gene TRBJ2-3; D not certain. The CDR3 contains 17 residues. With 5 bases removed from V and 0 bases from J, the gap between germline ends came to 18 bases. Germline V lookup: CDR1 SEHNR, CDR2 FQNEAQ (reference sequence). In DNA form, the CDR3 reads TGTGCCAGCAGCCCACCGCGGCTGCCCGGGAGCACAGATACGCAGTATTTT. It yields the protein CASSPPRLPGSTDTQYF. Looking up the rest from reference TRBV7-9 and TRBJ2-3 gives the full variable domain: DTGVSQNPRHKITKRGQNVTFRCDPISEHNRLYWYRQTLGQGPEFLTYFQNEAQLEKSRLLSDRFSAERPKGSFSTLEIQRTEQGDSAMYLCASSPPRLPGSTDTQYFGPGTRLTVL.